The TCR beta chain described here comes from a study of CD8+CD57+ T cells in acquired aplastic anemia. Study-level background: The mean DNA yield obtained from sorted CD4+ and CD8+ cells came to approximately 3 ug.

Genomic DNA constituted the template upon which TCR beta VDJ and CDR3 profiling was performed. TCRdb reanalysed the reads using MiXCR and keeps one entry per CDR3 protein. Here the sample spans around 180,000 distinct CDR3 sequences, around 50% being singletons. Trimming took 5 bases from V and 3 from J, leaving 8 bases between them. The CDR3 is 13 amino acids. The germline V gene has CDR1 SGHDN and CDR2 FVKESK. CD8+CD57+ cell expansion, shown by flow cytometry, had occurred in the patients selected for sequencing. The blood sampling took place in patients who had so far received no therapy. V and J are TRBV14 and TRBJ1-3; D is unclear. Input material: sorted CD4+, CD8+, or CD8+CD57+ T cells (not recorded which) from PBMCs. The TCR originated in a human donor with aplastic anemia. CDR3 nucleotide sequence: TGTGCCAGCAGCGCCCTCGGTGGAAACACCATATATTTT. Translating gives CASSALGGNTIYF.